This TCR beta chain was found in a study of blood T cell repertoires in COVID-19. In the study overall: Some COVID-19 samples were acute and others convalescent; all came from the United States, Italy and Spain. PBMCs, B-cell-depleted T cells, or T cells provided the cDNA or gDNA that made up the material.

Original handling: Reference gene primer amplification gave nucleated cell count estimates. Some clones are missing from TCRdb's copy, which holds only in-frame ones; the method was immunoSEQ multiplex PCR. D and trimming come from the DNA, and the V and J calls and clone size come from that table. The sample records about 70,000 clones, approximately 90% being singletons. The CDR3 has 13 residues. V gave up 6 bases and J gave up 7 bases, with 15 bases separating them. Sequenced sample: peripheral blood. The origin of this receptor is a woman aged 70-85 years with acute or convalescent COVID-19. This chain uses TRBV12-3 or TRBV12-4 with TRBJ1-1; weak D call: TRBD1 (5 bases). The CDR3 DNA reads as TGTGCCAGCAGCCCCCAGGCAGGGCGTGAAGCTTTCTTT. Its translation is CASSPQAGREAFF.